This TCR beta chain was captured in a study of T cells of healthy individuals. V lost 4 bases and J lost 0, with 6 bases in between. Germline V gene lookup returns CDR1 SQVTM and CDR2 ANQGSEA. This CDR3 spans 13 amino acids. TCRdb ran MiXCR on the 5' RACE reads and lists one entry per CDR3 protein. In the table there are approximately 50,000 distinct CDR3 sequences, roughly 15% of which are singletons. A few counts support this clonotype. This TCR was recovered from a human donor in good health. The gene calls are TRBV29-1 and TRBJ1-4; D is ambiguous. The CDR3 DNA sequence: TGCAGCGTTGGTTCTGCAACTAATGAAAAACTGTTTTTT. Translation gives CSVGSATNEKLFF. The variable domain in full, completed from reference TRBV29-1 and TRBJ1-4, reads SAVISQKPSRDICQRGTSLTIQCQVDSQVTMMFWYRQQPGQSLTLIATANQGSEATYESGFVIDKFPISRPNLTFSTLTVSNMSPEDSSIYLCSVGSATNEKLFFGSGTQLSVL.